This TCR beta chain is from a study of blood T cell repertoires in COVID-19. About the study: T cells, B-cell-depleted T cells, or PBMCs supplied cDNA or gDNA.

Authors' data handling: Estimates of nucleated cell counts were drawn from the amplification of reference gene primers. Profiled with immunoSEQ multiplex PCR; TCRdb holds only in-frame clones, not every one. V and J calls and clone size are as listed in that table; D and trimming were resolved from the DNA. Counted here are approximately 320,000 clones, approximately 90% occurring once; the ten biggest clones make up 8% to 9%. Researchers sorted participants into cohorts using their self-reported clinical history. Two negative PCRs, clearance, or symptom resolution characterized the recovered Cohort 3 donors. The ends were cut back, 1 base at V and 2 bases at J, with 13 bases in the middle. Germline values: CDR1 SGHNT, CDR2 YENEEA. This CDR3 contains 16 residues.

V and J are TRBV11-3 and TRBJ2-3; D is unclear. This receptor was obtained from a woman aged 18-29 years who had recovered from COVID-19. The sample comprised PBMCs or T cells enriched from blood (not recorded which). Here the CDR3 reads CASSLGRVRDTDTQYF. The CDR3 coding sequence is TGTGCCAGCAGCTTAGGCCGGGTTCGTGACACAGATACGCAGTATTTT. Full variable domain (missing parts from reference TRBV11-3 and TRBJ2-3): EAGVVQSPRYKIIEKKQPVAFWCNPISGHNTLYWYLQNLGQGPELLIRYENEEAVDDSQLPKDRFSAERLKGVDSTLKIQPAELGDSAVYLCASSLGRVRDTDTQYFGPGTRLTVL.